These 14 T cell receptor beta chains were all obtained from the same sample, sequenced in a study of cytotoxic CD8 clonotypes in ibrutinib-treated CLL. Produced via immunoSEQ multiplex PCR; TCRdb's table is partial and in-frame only. The repertoire consists of approximately 340,000 clones, with roughly two thirds occurring once and the leading ten covering 6.3%. Sequences were derived from PBMCs, sampled after 36 months of ibrutinib treatment. The receptors here all came from a human donor with chronic lymphocytic leukemia.

The chain links TRBV2 to TRBJ2-5; D perhaps matches TRBD2 (5 bases). Germline CDR1 SNHLY, CDR2 FYNNEI. Trimming took 2 bases from V and 1 from J, leaving 11 bases between them. CDR3 size: 15 residues. CDR3 sequence reads: CASSEWGRGQETQYF. In nucleotides, the CDR3 is TGTGCCAGCAGTGAATGGGGTCGGGGCCAAGAGACCCAGTACTTC.

J is TRBJ2-1 and V is TRBV7-2; D uncertain. V dropped 4 bases and J dropped 6 bases, with 13 bases sitting between them. Per germline, CDR1 SGHTA and CDR2 FQGNSA. The CDR3 runs 14 residues. The CDR3 protein is CASSWARRSNEQFF. CDR3 bases: TGTGCCAGCAGCTGGGCTAGACGGAGCAATGAGCAGTTCTTC.

The CDR3 protein is CASSLDSRETQYF. DNA of the CDR3: TGCGCCAGCAGCTTGGACTCGCGGGAGACCCAGTACTTC. This chain joins TRBV5-1 and TRBJ2-5, with no clear D. The germline gives CDR1 SGHRS, CDR2 YFSETQ. Trimming took 0 bases from V and 5 from J, leaving 8 bases between them. The CDR3 has 13 residues.

The chain is built from TRBV11-2 and TRBJ1-4; D not resolved. Trimming cost V 2 bases and J 5 bases, with 6 bases left between them. CDR3 length: 13 residues. Germline lookup yields CDR1 SGHAT and CDR2 FQNNGV. CDR3 loop: CASSLWKNEKLFF. CDR3 DNA sequence: TGTGCCAGCAGCTTATGGAAAAATGAAAAACTGTTTTTT.

The chain links TRBV10-3 to TRBJ2-3; 7 bases align to TRBD2. The germline V gene has CDR1 ENHRY and CDR2 SYGVKD. The CDR3 is made up of 16 amino acids. V was clipped by 2 bases and J by 3 bases; unmatched bases: 8. DNA of the CDR3: TGTGCCATCAGTGAGCTGGCTAGCGGAGCAACAGATACGCAGTATTTT. This translates into CAISELASGATDTQYF.

This chain uses TRBV20-1 with TRBJ2-7, with TRBD2 matching over 8 bases. The ends lost 7 bases at V and 6 bases at J; junction bases unmatched: 5. CDR3 length: 11 amino acids. The germline V gene has CDR1 DFQATT and CDR2 SNEGSKA (reference sequence). CDR3 DNA: TGCAGTGGCCTGGGACTAGTCGAGCAGTACTTC. It codes for CSGLGLVEQYF.

The rearrangement links TRBV18 to TRBJ1-2, with D unresolved. This CDR3 comprises 12 residues. The V end was cut by 6 bases, the J end by 1 base, with 6 bases between. Germline V lookup: CDR1 KGHSH, CDR2 LQKENI. The DNA of the CDR3 is TGTGCCAGCTCCGACTATAACTATGGCTACACCTTC. Translation gives CASSDYNYGYTF.

The count of this clone is one. The chain is built from TRBV7-9 and TRBJ1-2; 8 nucleotides match TRBD1. The CDR3 is 17 amino acids. Germline V gene sequence: CDR1 SEHNR, CDR2 FQNEAQ (reference sequence). Trimming removed 2 bases from V and 1 base from J; junction bases left unmatched: 9. As DNA, the CDR3 is TGTGCCAGCAGCTTAATAGTTGACAGGGGAGGTAACTATGGCTACACCTTC. It yields the protein CASSLIVDRGGNYGYTF.

V usage is TRBV19 and J usage is TRBJ2-5; a weak D match, TRBD2 (6 bases). The V gene's germline CDR1 is LNHDA and CDR2 SQIVND (reference sequence). CDR3 length: 15 residues. V lost 1 base, J lost 5 bases, and 14 bases lay in between. CDR3 residues: CASSIGGVAWETQYF. For the CDR3, the DNA is TGTGCCAGTAGTATAGGGGGGGTGGCGTGGGAGACCCAGTACTTC.

The V and J genes are TRBV2 and TRBJ1-2, with D unresolved. Trimming left V 4 bases short and J 2 bases short, with 11 bases between. The CDR3 consists of 14 residues. The germline V gene has CDR1 SNHLY and CDR2 FYNNEI. Written as DNA, the CDR3 is TGTGCCAGCAGTGTCGTTACAGACAACTATGGCTACACCTTC. It codes for CASSVVTDNYGYTF.

The chain has TRBV15 and TRBJ2-5, with 8 bases lining up with TRBD2. V lost 3 bases, J lost 5 bases, and 8 bases stayed unmatched. Germline CDR1 is LNHNV and CDR2 is YYDKDF (reference sequence). This CDR3 has 15 amino acids. In DNA, the CDR3 is TGTGCCACCAGCAGGGATGGACTAGCTAGGGAGACCCAGTACTTC. This sequence encodes CATSRDGLARETQYF.

The chain recombines TRBV5-1 with TRBJ1-6; possibly TRBD1 for D (6 bases). This CDR3 contains 18 residues. V shed 4 bases and J shed 0 bases, with 17 bases lying between them. The germline gives CDR1 SGHRS, CDR2 YFSETQ. CDR3 DNA: TGCGCCAGCAGCCTCGTGACAGGTCCGAGCTCCTATAATTCACCCCTCCACTTT. Translated, it gives CASSLVTGPSSYNSPLHF.

The rearrangement links TRBV2 to TRBJ1-2, with a possible D match to TRBD1 (6 bases). The CDR3 length is 14 residues. Trimming removed 6 bases from V and 0 bases from J, with 11 bases in between. CDR1 SNHLY and CDR2 FYNNEI come from the germline V gene. CDR3 residues: CASRDRTSNYGYTF. The CDR3, as DNA: TGTGCCAGCAGAGACAGGACTTCTAACTATGGCTACACCTTC.

The V and J genes are TRBV19 and TRBJ2-5; perhaps TRBD2 as D (6 bases). Trimming stripped 4 bases from V and 4 bases from J, with 10 bases between. The germline V gene encodes CDR1 LNHDA and CDR2 SQIVND (reference sequence). CDR3 length: 13 amino acids. CDR3 region: CASSTTRGETQYF. The CDR3 nucleotides read TGTGCCAGTAGTACGACTAGGGGAGAGACCCAGTACTTC.